This T cell receptor beta chain appears in the sequencing data of a study of T cell responses to AZD1222 COVID-19 vaccine. Points from the study as a whole: Donors skewed white British and female; clonal diversity was possibly underestimated.

The germline CDR1 and CDR2 sequences are MNHEY and SMNVEV (reference sequence). The trim removed 6 bases at V and 6 bases at J, leaving 7 bases unmatched. The CDR3 is 14 amino acids. As for this clone: The target antigen is unknown.

Assay used: immunoSEQ multiplex PCR; TCRdb lists only in-frame clones, some missing. This table has about 140,000 clones, roughly 93% appearing once. The clonotype originates from an adult in good health. This specimen consisted of peripheral blood, obtained on day 0 of MenACWY control vaccination. The chain employs TRBV27 and TRBJ2-1; 8 bases match TRBD2. CDR3 in DNA: TGTGCCAGCAGGGCGGGAGGTGGGGTCAATGAGCAGTTCTTC. Its translation is CASRAGGGVNEQFF.